These 6 T cell receptor beta chains share one sample of origin, sequenced in a study of response to subunit inactivated influenza vaccine. A single record per CDR3 protein comes from TCRdb applying MiXCR to the RT-PCR reads. This table holds about 500,000 distinct CDR3 sequences, about an eighth found once. This material consisted of PBMCs from blood, taken about 40 days after vaccination. The origin of the receptors is a man aged 50-60 years who received an inactivated influenza vaccine.

This clonotype occurred a few times. This rearrangement joins TRBV6-2 or TRBV6-3 to TRBJ2-7, with a tentative D call TRBD2 (6 bases). CDR3 size: 14 residues. Trimming stripped 5 bases from V and 1 base from J, with 12 bases between. Germline V gene sequence: CDR1 MNHEY, CDR2 SVGEGT. The DNA of the CDR3 is TGTGCCAGCAGTCCGCGCGGGGTTTCCTACGAGCAGTACTTC. This gives the protein CASSPRGVSYEQYF.

The rearrangement links TRBV25-1 to TRBJ1-3; TRBD1 matches 7 bases. V dropped 2 bases and J dropped 2; count of bases not matched to a gene: 3. The CDR3 is made up of 15 amino acids. Germline values: CDR1 MGHDK, CDR2 SYGVNS. DNA for the CDR3: TGTGCCAGCAGTGAAGCCCAGGGGGCTGGAAACACCATATATTTT. Protein: CASSEAQGAGNTIYF.

This clonotype was counted between two and nine times. This chain links TRBV12-3 or TRBV12-4 with TRBJ2-2; D not resolved. V lost 6 bases, J lost 0 bases, and 5 bases lay in between. This CDR3 spans 13 amino acids. CDR3 coding DNA: TGTGCCAGCAGAAATACGAACACCGGGGAGCTGTTTTTT. Amino acids: CASRNTNTGELFF.

The chain combines TRBV12-3 or TRBV12-4 with TRBJ1-5; D gene ambiguous. The CDR3 extends over 13 amino acids. V lost 5 bases to trimming and J lost 4 bases, with 9 bases between them. The CDR3 coding sequence is TGTGCCAGCAGTCTGTCAGAAAATCAGCCCCAGCATTTT. It yields the protein CASSLSENQPQHF.

This clonotype was seen more than once but under ten times. The chain joins TRBV7-2 to TRBJ2-3; D is uncertain. The V and J ends lost 0 bases and 5 bases respectively, with 6 bases between them. The germline gives CDR1 SGHTA, CDR2 FQGNSA. This CDR3 has 13 amino acids. As DNA, the CDR3 is TGTGCCAGCAGCTTAGCGCCTGGAGATACGCAGTATTTT. Translated: CASSLAPGDTQYF.

The rearrangement joins TRBV5-6 to TRBJ2-5, with 7 bases fitting TRBD1. This CDR3 comprises 14 residues. From germline, CDR1 is SGHDT and CDR2 YYEEEE. Germline trimming cut 4 bases from V and 4 bases from J; bases unmatched to any gene: 7. The CDR3, as DNA: TGTGCCAGCAGCCCCGGGACAGCCCTAGAGACCCAGTACTTC. Its translation is CASSPGTALETQYF.